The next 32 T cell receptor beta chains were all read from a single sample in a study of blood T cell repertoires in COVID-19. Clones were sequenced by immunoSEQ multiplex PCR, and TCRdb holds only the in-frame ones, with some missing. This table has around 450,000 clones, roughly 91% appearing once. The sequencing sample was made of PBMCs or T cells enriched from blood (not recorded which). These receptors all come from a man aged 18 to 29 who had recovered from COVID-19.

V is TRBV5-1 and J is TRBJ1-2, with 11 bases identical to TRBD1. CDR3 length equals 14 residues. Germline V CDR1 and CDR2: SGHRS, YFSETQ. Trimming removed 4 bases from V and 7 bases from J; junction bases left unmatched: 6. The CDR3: CASSNRTGGRGYTF. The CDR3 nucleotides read TGCGCCAGCAGCAACCGGACAGGGGGCCGTGGCTACACCTTC.

The CDR3 region is CATSDLKVAGSSYNEQFF. Here the CDR3 DNA reads TGTGCCACCAGTGATTTGAAGGTTGCGGGGAGCTCCTACAATGAGCAGTTCTTC. J is TRBJ2-1 and V is TRBV24-1; the D gene is possibly TRBD2 (6 bases). The V end was cut by 0 bases, the J end by 0 bases, with 14 bases between. The CDR3 consists of 18 residues. Germline lookup yields CDR1 KGHDR and CDR2 SFDVKD.

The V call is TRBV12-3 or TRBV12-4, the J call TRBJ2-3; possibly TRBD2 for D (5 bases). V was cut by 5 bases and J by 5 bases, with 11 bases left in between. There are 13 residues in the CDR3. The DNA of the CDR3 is TGTGCCAGCAGTCTACTAGAGGGAGATACGCAGTATTTT. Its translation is CASSLLEGDTQYF.

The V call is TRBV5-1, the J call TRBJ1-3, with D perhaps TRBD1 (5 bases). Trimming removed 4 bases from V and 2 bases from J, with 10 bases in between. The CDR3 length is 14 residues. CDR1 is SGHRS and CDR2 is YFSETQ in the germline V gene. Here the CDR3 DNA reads TGCGCCAGCAGCCCCAGGGAAGCTGGAAACACCATATATTTT. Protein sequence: CASSPREAGNTIYF.

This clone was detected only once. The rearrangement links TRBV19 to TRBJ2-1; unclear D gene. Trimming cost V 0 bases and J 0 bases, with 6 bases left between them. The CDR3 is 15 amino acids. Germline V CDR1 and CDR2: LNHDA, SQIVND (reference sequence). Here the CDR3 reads CASSIDHSSYNEQFF. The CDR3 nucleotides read TGTGCCAGTAGTATAGACCACAGCTCCTACAATGAGCAGTTCTTC.

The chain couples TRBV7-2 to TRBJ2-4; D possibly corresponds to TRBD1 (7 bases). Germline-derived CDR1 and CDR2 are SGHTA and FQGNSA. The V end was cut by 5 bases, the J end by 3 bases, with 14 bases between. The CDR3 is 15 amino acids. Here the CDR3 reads CASSEGAGGKNIQYF. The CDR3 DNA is TGTGCCAGCAGCGAGGGGGCCGGGGGCAAAAACATTCAGTACTTC.

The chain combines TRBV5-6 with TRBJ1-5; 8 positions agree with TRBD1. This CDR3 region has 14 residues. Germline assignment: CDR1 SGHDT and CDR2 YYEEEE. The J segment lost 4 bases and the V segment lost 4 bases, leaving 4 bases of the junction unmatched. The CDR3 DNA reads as TGTGCCAGCAGCCAGGGGGCTAGTAATCAGCCCCAGCATTTT. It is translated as CASSQGASNQPQHF. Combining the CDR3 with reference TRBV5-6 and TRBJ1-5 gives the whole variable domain DAGVTQSPTHLIKTRGQQVTLRCSPKSGHDTVSWYQQALGQGPQFIFQYYEEEERQRGNFPDRFSGHQFPNYSSELNVNALLLGDSALYLCASSQGASNQPQHFGDGTRLSIL.

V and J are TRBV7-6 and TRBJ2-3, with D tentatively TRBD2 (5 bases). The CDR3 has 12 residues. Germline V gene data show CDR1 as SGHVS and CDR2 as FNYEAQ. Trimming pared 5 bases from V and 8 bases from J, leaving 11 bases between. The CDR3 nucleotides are TGTGCCAGCAGCGAGGGATCGGGTACGCAGTATTTT. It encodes CASSEGSGTQYF. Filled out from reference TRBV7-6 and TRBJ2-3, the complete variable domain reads GAGVSQSPRYKVTKRGQDVALRCDPISGHVSLYWYRQALGQGPEFLTYFNYEAQQDKSGLPNDRFSAERPEGSISTLTIQRTEQRDSAMYRCASSEGSGTQYFGPGTRLTVL.

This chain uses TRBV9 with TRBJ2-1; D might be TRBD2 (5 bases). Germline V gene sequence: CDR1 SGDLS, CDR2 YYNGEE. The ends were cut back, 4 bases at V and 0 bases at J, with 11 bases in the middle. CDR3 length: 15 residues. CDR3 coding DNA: TGTGCCAGCAGCCTCAGGAGCGGCTCCTACAATGAGCAGTTCTTC. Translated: CASSLRSGSYNEQFF.

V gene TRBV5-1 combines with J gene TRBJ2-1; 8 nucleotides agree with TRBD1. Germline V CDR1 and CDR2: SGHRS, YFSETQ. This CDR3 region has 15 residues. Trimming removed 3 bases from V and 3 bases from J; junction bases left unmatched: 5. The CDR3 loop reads CASSYRGVNYNEQFF. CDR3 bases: TGCGCCAGCAGCTACAGGGGGGTTAACTACAATGAGCAGTTCTTC.

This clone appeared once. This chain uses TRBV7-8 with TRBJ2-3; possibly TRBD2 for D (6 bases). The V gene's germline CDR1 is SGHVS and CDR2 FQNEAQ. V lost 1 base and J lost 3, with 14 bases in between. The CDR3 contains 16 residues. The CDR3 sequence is CASSLGTGVGTDTQYF. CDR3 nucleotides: TGTGCCAGCAGCTTAGGAACGGGGGTGGGGACAGATACGCAGTATTTT. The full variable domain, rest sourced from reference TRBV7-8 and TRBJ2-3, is GAGVSQSPRYKVAKRGQDVALRCDPISGHVSLFWYQQALGQGPEFLTYFQNEAQLDKSGLPSDRFFAERPEGSVSTLKIQRTQQEDSAVYLCASSLGTGVGTDTQYFGPGTRLTVL.

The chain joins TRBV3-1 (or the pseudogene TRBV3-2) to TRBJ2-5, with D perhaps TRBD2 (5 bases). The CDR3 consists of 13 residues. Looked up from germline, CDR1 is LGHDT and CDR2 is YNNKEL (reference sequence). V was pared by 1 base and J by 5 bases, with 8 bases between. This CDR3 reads CASSQASGETQYF. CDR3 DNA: TGTGCCAGCAGCCAAGCCAGCGGCGAGACCCAGTACTTC.

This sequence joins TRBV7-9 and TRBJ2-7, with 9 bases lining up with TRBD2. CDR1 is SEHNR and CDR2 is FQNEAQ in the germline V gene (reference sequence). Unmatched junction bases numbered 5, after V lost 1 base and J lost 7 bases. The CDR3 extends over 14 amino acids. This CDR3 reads CASSLGSSGVEQYF. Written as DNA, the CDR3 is TGTGCCAGCAGCTTAGGTTCTAGCGGGGTTGAGCAGTACTTC.

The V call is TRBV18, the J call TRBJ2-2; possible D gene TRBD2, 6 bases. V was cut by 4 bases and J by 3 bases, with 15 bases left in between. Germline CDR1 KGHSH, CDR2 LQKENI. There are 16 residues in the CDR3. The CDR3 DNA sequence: TGTGCCAGCTCACGCGGTGGTAGCGGAGACACCGGGGAGCTGTTTTTT. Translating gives CASSRGGSGDTGELFF. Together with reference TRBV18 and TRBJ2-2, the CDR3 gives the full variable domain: NAGVMQNPRHLVRRRGQEARLRCSPMKGHSHVYWYRQLPEEGLKFMVYLQKENIIDESGMPKERFSAEFPKEGPSILRIQQVVRGDSAAYFCASSRGGSGDTGELFFGEGSRLTVL.

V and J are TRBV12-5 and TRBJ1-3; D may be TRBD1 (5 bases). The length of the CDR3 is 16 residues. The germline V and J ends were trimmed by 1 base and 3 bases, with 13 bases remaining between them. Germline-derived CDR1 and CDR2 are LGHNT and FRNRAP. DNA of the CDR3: TGTGCTAGTGGTTTGGCAGCTCCCGGGGGTGGAAACACCATATATTTT. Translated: CASGLAAPGGGNTIYF.

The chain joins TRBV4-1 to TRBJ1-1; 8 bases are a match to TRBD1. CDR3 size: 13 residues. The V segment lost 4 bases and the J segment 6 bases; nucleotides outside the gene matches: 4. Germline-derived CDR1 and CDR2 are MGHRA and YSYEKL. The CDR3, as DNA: TGCGCCAGCAGCCTCAACAGGGGGTCTGAAGCTTTCTTT. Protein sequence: CASSLNRGSEAFF.

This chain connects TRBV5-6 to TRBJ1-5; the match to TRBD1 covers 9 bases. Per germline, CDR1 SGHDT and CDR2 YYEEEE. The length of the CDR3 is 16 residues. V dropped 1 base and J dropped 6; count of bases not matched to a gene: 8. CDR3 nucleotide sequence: TGTGCCAGCAGCTTGCAGGGACAGGGTTTCAGTCAGCCCCAGCATTTT. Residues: CASSLQGQGFSQPQHF.

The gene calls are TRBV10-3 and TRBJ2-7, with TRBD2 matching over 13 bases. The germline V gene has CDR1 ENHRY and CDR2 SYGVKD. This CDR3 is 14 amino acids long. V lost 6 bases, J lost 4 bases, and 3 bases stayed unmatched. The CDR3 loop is CAIRLAGGPYEQYF. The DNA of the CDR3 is TGTGCCATCAGACTAGCGGGAGGGCCGTACGAGCAGTACTTC.

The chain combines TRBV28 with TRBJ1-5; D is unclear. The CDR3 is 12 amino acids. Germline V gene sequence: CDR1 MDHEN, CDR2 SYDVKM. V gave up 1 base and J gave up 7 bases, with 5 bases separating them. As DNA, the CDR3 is TGTGCCAGCAGTTTATCCGTCCAGCCCCAGCATTTT. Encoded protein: CASSLSVQPQHF.

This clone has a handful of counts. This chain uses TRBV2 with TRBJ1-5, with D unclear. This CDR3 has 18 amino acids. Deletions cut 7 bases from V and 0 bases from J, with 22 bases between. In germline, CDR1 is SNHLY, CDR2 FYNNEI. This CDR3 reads CASKRGTGSGYSNQPQHF. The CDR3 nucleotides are TGTGCCAGCAAACGAGGAACGGGAAGTGGTTATAGCAATCAGCCCCAGCATTTT.

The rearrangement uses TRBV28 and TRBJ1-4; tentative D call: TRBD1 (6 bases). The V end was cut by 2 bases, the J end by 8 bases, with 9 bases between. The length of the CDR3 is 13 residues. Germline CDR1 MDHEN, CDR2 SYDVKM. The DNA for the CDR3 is TGTGCCAGCAGTTTACCGGGACACGAAAAACTGTTTTTT. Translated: CASSLPGHEKLFF.

CDR3 in DNA: TGTGCCAGCAGCGTTTCCCAGGGGATAGGGGAGACCCAGTACTTC. Its protein product is CASSVSQGIGETQYF. J is TRBJ2-5 and V is TRBV9; maybe TRBD1 (6 bases). Germline CDR1 and CDR2: SGDLS and YYNGEE. The CDR3 extends over 15 amino acids. V was trimmed by 2 bases and J by 5 bases, leaving 16 bases between them.

As DNA, the CDR3 is TGTGCCAGTAGTATTGCAGGCTGGAGGCGAAGCAATCAGCCCCAGCATTTT. This encodes CASSIAGWRRSNQPQHF. The genes are TRBV19 and TRBJ1-5; D is ambiguous. V was cut by 3 bases and J by 1 base, with 16 bases left in between. The CDR3 is 17 amino acids. Germline CDR1 reads LNHDA; CDR2 reads SQIVND (reference sequence).

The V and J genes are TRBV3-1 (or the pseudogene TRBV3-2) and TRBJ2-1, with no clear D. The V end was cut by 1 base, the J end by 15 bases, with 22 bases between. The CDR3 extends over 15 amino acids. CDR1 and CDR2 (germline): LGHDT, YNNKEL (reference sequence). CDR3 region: CASSQGPTRPNQRFF. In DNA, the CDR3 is TGTGCCAGCAGCCAAGGACCTACTCGACCAAACCAGCGGTTCTTC.

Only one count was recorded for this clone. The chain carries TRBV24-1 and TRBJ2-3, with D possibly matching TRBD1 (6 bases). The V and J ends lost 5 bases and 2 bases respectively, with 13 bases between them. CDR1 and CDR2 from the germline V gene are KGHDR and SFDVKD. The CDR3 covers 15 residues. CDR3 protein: CATSGTDRITDTQYF. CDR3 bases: TGTGCCACCAGTGGGACCGACAGGATCACAGATACGCAGTATTTT.

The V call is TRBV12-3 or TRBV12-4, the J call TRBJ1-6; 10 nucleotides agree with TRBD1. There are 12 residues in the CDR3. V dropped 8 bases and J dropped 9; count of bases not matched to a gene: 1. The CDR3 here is CASGDRGSPLHF. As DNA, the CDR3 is TGTGCCAGCGGGGACAGGGGTTCACCCCTCCACTTT.

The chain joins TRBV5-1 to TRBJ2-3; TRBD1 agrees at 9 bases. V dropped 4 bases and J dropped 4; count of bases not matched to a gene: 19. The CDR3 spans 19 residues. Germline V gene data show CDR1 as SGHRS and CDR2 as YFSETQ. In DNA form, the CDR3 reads TGCGCCAGCAGCGCACAACCGGGTGGGGGACAGGGTTTGTCAGATACGCAGTATTTT. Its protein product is CASSAQPGGGQGLSDTQYF.

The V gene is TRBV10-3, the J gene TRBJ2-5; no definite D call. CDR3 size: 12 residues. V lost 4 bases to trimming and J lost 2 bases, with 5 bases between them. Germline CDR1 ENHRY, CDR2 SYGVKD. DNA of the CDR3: TGTGCCATCAGTGTCCGGCAAGAGACCCAGTACTTC. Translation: CAISVRQETQYF.

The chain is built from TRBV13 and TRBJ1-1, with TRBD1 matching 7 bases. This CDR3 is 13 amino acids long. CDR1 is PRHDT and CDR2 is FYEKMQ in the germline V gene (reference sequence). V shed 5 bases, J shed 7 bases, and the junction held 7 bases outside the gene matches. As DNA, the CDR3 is TGTGCCAGCAGCCCCTCCCGACAGGGTGAAGCTTTCTTT. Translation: CASSPSRQGEAFF.

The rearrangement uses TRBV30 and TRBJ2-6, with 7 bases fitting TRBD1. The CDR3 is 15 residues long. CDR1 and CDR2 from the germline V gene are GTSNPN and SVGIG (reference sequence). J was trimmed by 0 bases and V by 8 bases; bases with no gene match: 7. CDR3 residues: CARDRVGSGANVLTF. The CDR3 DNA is TGTGCCAGAGACAGGGTGGGCTCTGGGGCCAACGTCCTGACTTTC.

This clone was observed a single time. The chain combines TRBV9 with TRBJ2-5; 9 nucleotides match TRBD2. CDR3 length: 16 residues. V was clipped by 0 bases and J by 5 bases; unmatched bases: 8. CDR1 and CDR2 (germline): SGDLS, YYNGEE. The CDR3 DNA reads TGTGCCAGCAGCGTAGGCGGGGGGGCCTTCGTGGAGACCCAGTACTTC. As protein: CASSVGGGAFVETQYF.

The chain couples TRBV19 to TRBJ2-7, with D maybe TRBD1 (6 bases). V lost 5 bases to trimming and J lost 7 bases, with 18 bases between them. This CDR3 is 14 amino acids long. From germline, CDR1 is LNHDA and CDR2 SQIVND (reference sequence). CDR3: CASSRGRGPVEQYF. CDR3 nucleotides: TGTGCCAGTAGTCGCGGCAGGGGCCCGGTAGAGCAGTACTTC. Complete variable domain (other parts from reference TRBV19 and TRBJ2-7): DGGITQSPKYLFRKEGQNVTLSCEQNLNHDAMYWYRQDPGQGLRLIYYSQIVNDFQKGDIAEGYSVSREKKESFPLTVTSAQKNPTAFYLCASSRGRGPVEQYFGPGTRLTVT.